This entry is about one T cell receptor beta chain. The sample is drawn from a study of identical twins. V shed 0 bases and J shed 3 bases, with 13 bases lying between them. CDR3 length: 15 amino acids. Per the germline V gene, CDR1 is SGHRS and CDR2 is YFSETQ. TCRdb reanalysed the 5' RACE reads using MiXCR and keeps one entry per CDR3 protein. Of roughly 1,500,000 distinct CDR3 sequences in the sample, around a third are singletons; the top ten hold 0.25% to 0.3%. The rearrangement joins TRBV5-1 to TRBJ2-7, with D uncertain. This receptor was identified in a newborn girl in good health. Sequencing used cord blood. The DNA for the CDR3 is TGCGCCAGCAGCTTGGTTGGTAGGGCGATCTACGAGCAGTACTTC. Encoded protein: CASSLVGRAIYEQYF.